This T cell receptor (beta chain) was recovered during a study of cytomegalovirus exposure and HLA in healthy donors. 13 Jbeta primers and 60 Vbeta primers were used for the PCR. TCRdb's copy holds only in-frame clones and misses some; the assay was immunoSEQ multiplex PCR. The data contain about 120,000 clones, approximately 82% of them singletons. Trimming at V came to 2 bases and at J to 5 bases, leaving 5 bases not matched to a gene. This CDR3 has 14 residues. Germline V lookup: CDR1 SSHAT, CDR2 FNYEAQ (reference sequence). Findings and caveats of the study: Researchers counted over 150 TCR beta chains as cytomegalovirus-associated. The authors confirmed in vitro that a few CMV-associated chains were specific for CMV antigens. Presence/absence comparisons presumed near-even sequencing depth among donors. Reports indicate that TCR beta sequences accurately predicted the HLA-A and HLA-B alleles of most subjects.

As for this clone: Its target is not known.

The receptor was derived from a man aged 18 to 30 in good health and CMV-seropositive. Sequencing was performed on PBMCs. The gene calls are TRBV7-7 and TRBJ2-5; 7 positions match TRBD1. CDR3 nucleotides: TGTGCCAGCAGCTTAAAGGGGGCGGGTGAGACCCAGTACTTC. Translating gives CASSLKGAGETQYF.